This T cell receptor (beta chain) is drawn from a study of cytomegalovirus exposure and HLA in healthy donors. When sampled, the donors appeared nominally healthy, though they likely had unrecorded immune exposures. PCR involved 60 Vbeta and 13 Jbeta primers. Clones were read by immunoSEQ multiplex PCR, and TCRdb kept only the in-frame ones, dropping some. In all, the sample yields some 130,000 clones. The source of this sequence is a middle-aged woman in good health and CMV-seronegative. Material: PBMCs.

The CDR3 region has the DNA TGCGCCAGCAGCCCGGGAGTTTCAGATACGCAGTATTTT. It translates to CASSPGVSDTQYF. J is TRBJ2-3 and V is TRBV5-1; perhaps TRBD2 as D (6 bases). Between the trimmed V and J ends, which lost 4 bases and 4 bases, there was a span of 10 bases. The CDR3 is 13 residues long. CDR1 SGHRS and CDR2 YFSETQ come from the germline V gene.